This section outlines one T cell receptor (beta chain) sequence together with its context. Its antigen is not identified. This entry comes from a study of shared clonotypes between healthy human individuals. Regarding the study as a whole: Memory subsets had estimated richness that was generally smaller than that of naive subsets. Several donors held about 5% of naive CD4 clonotypes in common. Only a few donors were included, so the genetic and exposure-history diversity represented was limited.

Some clones are missing from TCRdb's copy, which holds only in-frame ones; the method was immunoSEQ multiplex PCR. Altogether 550,000 to 800,000 clones are present, 80% to 95% being singletons, with the ten largest covering 34%. CDR1 and CDR2 (germline): SGHAT, FQDESV (reference sequence). The CDR3 is made up of 13 amino acids. Trimming cost V 5 bases and J 8 bases, with 13 bases left between them. The sequence came from a man in his late teens or twenties in good health. Some clones in this sample may be carry-over from other donors' samples. Sequenced: memory CD8+ T cells from PBMCs. Subset meaning: CD45RO+ cells pooled with CCR7-negative TemRA cells. The rearrangement joins TRBV11-1 to TRBJ2-1, with D maybe TRBD2 (5 bases). The CDR3 protein is CASSPGMFDEQFF. CDR3 nucleotides: TGTGCCAGCAGCCCGGGGATGTTCGATGAGCAGTTCTTC. Full variable domain (rest looked up from reference TRBV11-1 and TRBJ2-1): EAEVAQSPRYKITEKSQAVAFWCDPISGHATLYWYRQILGQGPELLVQFQDESVVDDSQLPKDRFSAERLKGVDSTLKIQPAELGDSAMYLCASSPGMFDEQFFGPGTRLTVL.